This record covers a single T cell receptor beta chain. What it recognizes is unknown. This CDR3 has 15 amino acids. Trimming removed 0 bases from V and 0 bases from J, with 9 bases in between. Germline loops: CDR1 SGHTA, CDR2 FQGNSA. The isolated RNA, all of it, was reverse transcribed, so expressed TCRB transcripts were what got sequenced. Data came from immunoSEQ multiplex PCR; TCRdb stores just in-frame clones and leaves some out. This table holds some 52,000 clones, roughly 39% found once. This sample is drawn from a study of beta chain features in type 1 diabetes. Whole-study context: Patients were similar to healthy donors in age and gender (as well as in cell yields). Study-wide findings and caveats: When Type 1 diabetes patients were examined, their TCRB CDR3s proved moderately but significantly shorter in all four CD4+ subsets.

The TCR comes from a man aged 25-45 years with type 1 diabetes. Material for sequencing was Tregs from blood. The rearrangement uses TRBV7-2 and TRBJ2-7; D remains ambiguous. The CDR3 here is CASSLARLYSYEQYF. CDR3 in DNA: TGTGCCAGCAGCTTAGCGCGTCTTTACTCCTACGAGCAGTACTTC.